Included here is one T cell receptor beta chain sequence, with context. This sample was included in a study of shared clonotypes between healthy human individuals. The test was conducted at deep level. Sequencing used immunoSEQ multiplex PCR; TCRdb keeps in-frame clones, though not all of them. Of around 2,000,000 clones listed, less than 95% are singletons. The CDR3 has 14 amino acids. V was pared by 4 bases and J by 4 bases, with 11 bases between. Germline-derived CDR1 and CDR2 are SEHNR and FQNEAQ (reference sequence). Positively selected for CCR7, the CD45RO-negative cells used as naive CD8 cells excluded terminally differentiated effector memory CD45RA+ cells.

The sample consisted of naive CD8+ T cells sorted from blood. V usage is TRBV7-9 and J usage is TRBJ1-5; D gene uncertain. This clonotype was obtained from a man between 18 and 35 years old in good health. CDR3 amino acids: CASSSQDRNQPQHF. The CDR3 DNA reads as TGTGCCAGCAGCTCTCAGGACCGGAATCAGCCCCAGCATTTT.